The sequence of this T cell receptor beta chain was determined in a study of siplizumab effects on memory and regulatory T cells. Findings and limits, study-wide: Roughly 80-95% of proliferating CD4+ or CD8+ clones defied assignment to a naive or memory phenotype. The alloresponse seemed to draw substantially on naive T cells, which appeared more diverse than memory cells. Siplizumab produced a significant drop in alloreactive sequences attributable to unstimulated CD4+ memory cells. Suppressive activity of Tregs proliferating in siplizumab cultures remained unconfirmed.

As to this clone: The antigen remains undetermined.

This CDR3 spans 13 amino acids. V lost 5 bases, J lost 7 bases, and 9 bases lay in between. The germline gives CDR1 SGHVS, CDR2 FQNEAQ. The data were produced by immunoSEQ multiplex PCR, yet TCRdb's version contains in-frame clones alone and is incomplete. Counted here are some 110,000 clones, 93% occurring once; the ten biggest clones make up 0.55% to 0.7%. The V gene is TRBV7-8, the J gene TRBJ1-6; D is ambiguous. Sequences were obtained from Tregs sorted from blood. The source of this sequence is a human donor in good health. CDR3 sequence: CASSPARNSPLHF. CDR3 DNA: TGTGCCAGCAGCCCCGCCAGGAATTCACCCCTCCACTTT.